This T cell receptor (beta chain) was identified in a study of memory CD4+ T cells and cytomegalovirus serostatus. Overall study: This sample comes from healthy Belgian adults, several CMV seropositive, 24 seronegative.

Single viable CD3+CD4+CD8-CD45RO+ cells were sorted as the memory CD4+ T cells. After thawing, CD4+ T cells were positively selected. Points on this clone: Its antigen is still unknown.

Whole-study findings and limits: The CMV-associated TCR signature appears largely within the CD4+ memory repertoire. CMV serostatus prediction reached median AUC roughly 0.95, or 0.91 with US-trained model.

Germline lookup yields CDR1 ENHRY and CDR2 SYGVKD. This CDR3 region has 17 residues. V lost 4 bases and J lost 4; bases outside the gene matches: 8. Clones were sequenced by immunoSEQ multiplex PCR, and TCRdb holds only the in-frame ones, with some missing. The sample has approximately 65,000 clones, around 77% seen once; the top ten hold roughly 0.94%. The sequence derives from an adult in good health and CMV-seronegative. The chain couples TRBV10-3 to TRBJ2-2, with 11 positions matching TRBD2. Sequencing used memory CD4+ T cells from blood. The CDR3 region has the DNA TGTGCCATCAGTGGGCATAGCGGGGGGGCCCCCACCGGGGAGCTGTTTTTT. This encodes CAISGHSGGAPTGELFF.